The 7 T cell receptor beta chains given below trace back to one sample, sequenced in a study of B cell selection in AIRE deficiency. Conventional CD4 T cells were sorted as CD4+CD127+ cells. Sequencing was performed with immunoSEQ multiplex PCR; in TCRdb, only in-frame clones are kept and a portion is missing. The sample records about 25,000 clones, roughly 96% being singletons. The source material was CD4+CD127+ conventional T cells sorted from PBMCs. The receptors were gathered from a human donor in good health.

The CDR3 nucleotides read TGTGCCAGTTCACAGGGCTCGGCCGGGGAGCTGTTTTTT. Translation gives CASSQGSAGELFF. The gene calls are TRBV19 and TRBJ2-2, with a possible D match to TRBD1 (6 bases). Germline V gene lookup returns CDR1 LNHDA and CDR2 SQIVND (reference sequence). The V gene lost 8 bases and the J gene lost 6 bases, with 13 bases spanning the gap. CDR3 length equals 13 residues.

Remarks on this clone: Other nucleotide sequences in the sample specify the same CDR3. V usage is TRBV7-2 and J usage is TRBJ2-7; a possible D gene is TRBD2 (5 bases). Looked up from germline, CDR1 is SGHTA and CDR2 is FQGNSA. The CDR3 has 12 residues. V was pared by 6 bases and J by 4 bases, with 10 bases between. CDR3 residues: CASSPGTYEQYF. The CDR3 coding sequence is TGTGCCAGCAGTCCGGGAACTTACGAGCAGTACTTC.

The chain links TRBV29-1 to TRBJ1-6; 7 nucleotides agree with TRBD1. The CDR3 is 14 amino acids. J was trimmed by 9 bases and V by 7 bases; bases with no gene match: 12. The germline V gene encodes CDR1 SQVTM and CDR2 ANQGSEA. The CDR3 nucleotides are TGCAGCGCCGGGGAACAGGGGAACGGTTCACCCCTCCACTTT. Residues: CSAGEQGNGSPLHF. Combining the CDR3 with reference TRBV29-1 and TRBJ1-6 gives the whole variable domain SAVISQKPSRDICQRGTSLTIQCQVDSQVTMMFWYRQQPGQSLTLIATANQGSEATYESGFVIDKFPISRPNLTFSTLTVSNMSPEDSSIYLCSAGEQGNGSPLHFGNGTRLTVT.

The chain links TRBV7-2 to TRBJ2-3, with 7 bases matching TRBD2. The CDR3 spans 14 residues. V lost 2 bases, J lost 3 bases, and 2 bases stayed unmatched. Germline V gene data show CDR1 as SGHTA and CDR2 as FQGNSA. Here the CDR3 reads CASSLTGGTDTQYF. Written as DNA, the CDR3 is TGTGCCAGCAGCTTAACGGGAGGAACAGATACGCAGTATTTT.

The chain links TRBV2 to TRBJ2-1; D unclear. CDR3 size: 11 residues. V shed 4 bases and J shed 4 bases, with 2 bases lying between them. The germline V gene encodes CDR1 SNHLY and CDR2 FYNNEI. The CDR3 nucleotides are TGTGCCAGCAGTGTATACAATGAGCAGTTCTTC. Residues: CASSVYNEQFF.

V is TRBV5-6 and J is TRBJ2-3, with 9 bases lining up with TRBD1. The CDR3 sequence is 16 residues long. The V segment lost 3 bases and the J segment 7 bases; nucleotides outside the gene matches: 12. CDR1 and CDR2 from the germline V gene are SGHDT and YYEEEE. CDR3 region: CASSSEPGTGINTQYF. CDR3 nucleotides: TGTGCCAGCAGCTCGGAACCCGGGACAGGGATCAATACGCAGTATTTT.

The chain employs TRBV9 and TRBJ2-3, with 7 bases aligning to TRBD2. The V gene end was trimmed by 4 bases and the J gene end by 0 bases; junction bases not matched to a gene: 11. Germline assignment: CDR1 SGDLS and CDR2 YYNGEE. This CDR3 contains 17 residues. The CDR3 DNA is TGTGCCAGCAGCCCCAAGACAGCGGGATGGAGCACAGATACGCAGTATTTT. Its translation: CASSPKTAGWSTDTQYF. Variable domain in full (rest from reference TRBV9 and TRBJ2-3): DSGVTQTPKHLITATGQRVTLRCSPRSGDLSVYWYQQSLDQGLQFLIQYYNGEERAKGNILERFSAQQFPDLHSELNLSSLELGDSALYFCASSPKTAGWSTDTQYFGPGTRLTVL.